The present T cell receptor (beta chain) was sequenced within a study of CD8 T cells in Susac syndrome. Study-level findings and limits: The study conceded that relatively few individuals underwent its TCR sequencing and HLA analysis.

TCR beta sequencing was performed on blood CD8+ and CD4+ T cells. Isolation of CD8+ and CD4+ T cells was performed negatively, whereas enrichment of TEMRA cells was done by FACS. The authors reverse transcribed about 0.5 to 1 ug RNA with random hexamers. TCRdb itself ran the immunoSEQ multiplex PCR reads through MiXCR, one entry per CDR3 protein. The top ten hold about 0.14% of the sample, which has approximately 120,000 distinct CDR3 sequences, about nine tenths seen once. This CDR3 is 15 amino acids long. V dropped 7 bases and J dropped 6; count of bases not matched to a gene: 13. CDR1 and CDR2 from the germline V gene are PRHDT and FYEKMQ (reference sequence). A remark on this clonotype: The target antigen is unknown.

The origin of this receptor is a human donor in good health. The sample comprised CD4+ T cells from PBMCs. This chain uses TRBV13 with TRBJ2-3; TRBD1 aligns across 7 bases. The CDR3 sequence: CASTQGVGLHDTQYF. As DNA, the CDR3 is TGTGCCAGCACCCAGGGGGTTGGTTTACATGATACGCAGTATTTT.